The clone carrying this T cell receptor (beta chain) has a count of ten or more. Its antigen remains unknown. The data were taken from a study of response to subunit inactivated influenza vaccine. Whole-study results and caveats: New T cells are recruited in small numbers by each seasonal influenza vaccination, according to the authors' suggestion.

V lost 2 bases, J lost 6 bases, and 1 base stayed unmatched. CDR3 length: 11 amino acids. CDR1 and CDR2 from the germline V gene are DFQATT and SNEGSKA (reference sequence). TCRdb re-analysed the RT-PCR reads in MiXCR, keeping a single row per CDR3 protein. Of roughly 630,000 distinct CDR3 sequences listed, around 13% are singletons. The receptor was isolated from a man aged 50-59 years who received an inactivated influenza vaccine. The chain carries TRBV20-1 and TRBJ2-7; 7 bases match TRBD1. The sequences come from PBMCs from blood, collected roughly 15 days before vaccination. CDR3 sequence (DNA): TGCAGTGCTAGAACAGGGGTCGAGCAGTACTTC. It encodes CSARTGVEQYF.